This T cell receptor (beta chain) was retrieved from a study of cytomegalovirus exposure and HLA in healthy donors (dated by TCRdb to 2015 to 2018). Turning to the overall study: An earlier analysis of 587 of the donors reported 276 Gb of sequence data and 95 million to 120 million unique TCR beta sequences obtained from roughly 180 million T cells. An early release that covered 640 HLA-typed donors contained approximately 300 gigabases of sequencing data and approximately 85 million unique TCR sequences. Among the roughly 400 genotyped donors, approximately 76% belonged to the genetic ancestry cluster associated with self-reported Caucasian donors. Across some 400 genotyped donors of the cohort, an average of 235,054 unique TCR beta nucleotide sequences per donor were sequenced, and roughly a sixth of those sequences were non-productive. The later analysis used no new phenotypic data to find candidate immune exposures, relying instead on TCR beta sequences and their occurrence across donors. All discovery cohort repertoires had been generated using a single sequencing platform. An earlier analysis of approximately 630 of the donors applied high-throughput TCR beta sequencing to assess whether each TCR beta V gene segment acted as functional or pseudogenic. A later genetic analysis took genome-wide SNP genotypes for 398 of the 666 donors and used that subset as a discovery cohort. The study aimed to test whether cataloging public T cell receptors could reveal signatures of past pathogen exposure. High-throughput TCR immunosequencing, statistical association of individual TCRs with disease status, and machine learning were combined to predict cytomegalovirus infection status. Both class I and class II loci were covered by HLA typing, at four-digit resolution. The number of donors typed differed by locus, with roughly 620-640 for A, B, C, DRB1 and DQB1, 522 for DQA1, 600 to 610 for DPA1, and 450 to 480 for DPB1. Donor age, sex, ethnicity and CMV serostatus were collected together with the repertoire data. To study patterns of TCR occurrence, a later analysis re-analyzed previously published TCR beta repertoires from around 700 donors and added high-resolution HLA genotyping. Besides the first cohort of roughly 700 subjects, a separate validation cohort made up of roughly 120 different subjects was used. Because of strong linkage in the cohort, four to six DR-DQ haplotypes were treated as single units for association and clustering. Using immunosequencing, the study profiled T cell repertoires from fewer than 850 subjects and related those repertoires to cytomegalovirus serostatus. The study at large found these results: Presence/absence analyses assumed roughly uniform sequencing depth across donors, an assumption that may not hold. In this cohort, only TCR beta chains were sequenced, and detectable features were limited by the absence of alpha or paired-chain data. In an earlier analysis of over 550 of the donors, most TCR beta V segments were observed in productive rearrangements about 90% or about 30% of the time, broadly matching IMGT annotations. In a later genetic analysis, fewer N-insertions in productive TCRs were reported among donors in an Asian-associated ancestry cluster than the roughly 700-donor mean. A further reported finding was that TCR beta sequences accurately predicted the HLA-A and HLA-B alleles for most subjects in the first cohort. Seventeen rarely observed V segments, including chromosome 9 orphons, were excluded from the earlier analysis of approximately 500 of the donors because counts were too low. Across donors, most TCR sequences were observed very rarely, whereas some public TCRs were present in many individuals. A group of highly shared sequence variants was considered likely to be a technical artifact of the sequencing pipeline. Assigning TCR associations to individual alleles was difficult when HLA alleles, especially DR and DQ, strongly co-occurred. In a later analysis, several top co-occurrence clusters were reported to appear linked to parvovirus B19, influenza, CMV and Epstein-Barr virus. Some IMGT-functional V segments, including TRBV6-2 and TRBV6-3, could not be told apart with the 87-base-pair reads, so those segments were excluded. Specific HLA alleles were associated with 16,951 TCR beta sequences at a false discovery rate of 0.05 in a later analysis. Linkage disequilibrium might explain the correlated functional status among segregating V segments, but an unknown experimental factor could not be excluded. A later analysis found that HLA-associated TCR beta chains were more clonally expanded and had lower generation probabilities than equally common non-associated chains. In a later analysis, TCR association rates were found to vary across HLA loci, with the most associated TCRs seen for DRB1 alleles and the fewest for HLA-C alleles. A total of 150 to 200 TCR beta chains were listed by the study as associated with cytomegalovirus. Three of the identified cytomegalovirus-associated TCR beta chains were confirmed in vitro to be specific for cytomegalovirus antigens. Because HLA typing was unavailable for some donors at each locus, only the typed subset was used in association tests. Cytomegalovirus status was reported to be diagnosed by the classifier with high specificity and sensitivity in both the original and validation cohorts. It was suggested by the authors that the approach could potentially be generalized to other disease states and immunological phenotypes. In a later genetic analysis, a missense DCLRE1C variant was associated with V-gene and J-gene trimming of TCR beta chains, and the association was replicated in an independent cohort. Most CMV-associated TCR beta chains appeared to be HLA-restricted in a later analysis, and the HLA associations seemed to be driven largely by CMV exposure. Immune exposure information for the cohort was limited to CMV serostatus.

Details on this clone: The antigen it binds to is not known. Base qualities are not provided; no much larger clone lies one nucleotide away.

The cohort comprised several hundred healthy bone marrow donors. At the time of sampling, all cohort members were nominally healthy, though unrecorded immune exposures were likely present. The donor tested CMV seropositive and was one of the 289 seropositive cohort members. A peripheral blood sample was collected from each donor, and TCR beta sequencing was performed on peripheral blood mononuclear cells. Genomic DNA extraction from the blood cell samples was performed with the Qiagen DNeasy Blood Extraction Kit. Library prep was done by the immunoSEQ multiplex PCR assay. The multiplex PCR relied on a mix of 60 forward primers for TCR Vbeta segments and 13 reverse primers for TCR Jbeta segments. The CDR3 region of rearranged TCR beta genes was amplified from genomic DNA by a multiplex PCR assay. The amplified TCR beta libraries were sequenced on the Illumina HiSeq System as 87-base-pair reads. In the source study's methods: Across the 500 to 750 repertoires, a later analysis counted tens of millions of unique TCR beta chains, around 11 million of which were shared by at least two donors. To remove PCR and sequencing errors, raw reads were error-corrected and collapsed into unique sequences using a nearest-neighbor algorithm that merged closely related sequences. CDR3 sequences were aligned to IMGT reference sequences to assign V, D and J gene segments. For a sequence to be retained, at least a six-nucleotide match to both a V gene segment and a J gene segment was required. A rearrangement was called productive if the CDR3 had no stop codons and remained in frame with V and J, and every other rearrangement was called non-productive. Following IMGT convention, CDR3 was defined as the stretch from the second conserved V-encoded cysteine to the conserved J-encoded phenylalanine. Sequences without an unambiguous match to a single V gene segment were excluded from the earlier analysis of 450 to 650 of the donors. In an earlier analysis of approximately 500 of the donors, a V segment was called functional when productive rearrangements were above 56.7%, and segregating when the standard deviation between donors exceeded 5%. A statistical classification framework was built to diagnose cytomegalovirus status from the catalog of TCR beta chain sequences. In a later analysis, V and J genes were assigned by comparing TCR nucleotide sequences against IMGT/GENE-DB human TR gene sequences. In a later analysis, CDR3 sequences and most-parsimonious VDJ recombination scenarios were assigned using the TCRdist pipeline. In a later analysis, every TCR beta chain was defined by the combination of its CDR3 amino acid sequence and its V-gene family, and reads without a unique V-gene family were dropped. To address suspected cross-contamination and a sequencing artifact, a later analysis removed approximately 600 highly shared, low-generation-probability nucleotide sequences. In a later analysis, a clonal expansion index for each public chain was calculated from normalized within-repertoire ranks of inferred template counts. In a later analysis, generation probabilities were computed using a VDJ recombination model fitted to out-of-frame rearrangements, and the results were checked against IGoR. In a later analysis, TCR-TCR, TCR-HLA and TCR-CMV co-occurrence was scored with hypergeometric tests, and a repertoire-size bias correction was applied to TCR pairs. In a later analysis, false discovery rates were estimated by permuting HLA or CMV assignments 20 times. In a later analysis, co-occurring TCRs were grouped with DBSCAN, and TCRdist sequence similarity was added when clustering was performed within HLA-allele-positive subsets. Repertoires with fewer than 30,000 or more than 120,000 public chains were left out of co-occurrence clustering, as were five repertoires with anomalous nucleotide sharing. Entries here come from immuneACCESS through TCRdb and include only in-frame sequences with V and J called. Some clones fail to appear in such tables; in the studies checked, an unresolved V gene covers under half of the shortfall, and the cause of the remainder is unknown. That table furnishes V, J and clone size, whereas the DNA furnished D and trimming. Recorded for this sample are 200,000 to 250,000 clones; roughly 80% of them occurred a single time. The top ten clones comprise more than 5% of the sample.

Deletion took 4 bases off V and 1 base off J, with a span of 7 bases between the germline ends. CDR3 length: 13 amino acids, cysteine to phenylalanine. The sequence is cut down to CDR3 DNA, 39 bases in frame from base 1. Looking up the germline V gene yields CDR1 SGHTA and CDR2 FQGNSA. The receptor comes from a woman in her 40s in good health and CMV-seropositive. The chain is made from TRBV7-2 and TRBJ1-1; the D gene lacks a confident call. The sequenced material came from PBMCs. The nucleotides read TGTGCCAGCAGCTACAAATCGAACACTGAAGCTTTCTTT. Translated, it reads CASSYKSNTEAFF.